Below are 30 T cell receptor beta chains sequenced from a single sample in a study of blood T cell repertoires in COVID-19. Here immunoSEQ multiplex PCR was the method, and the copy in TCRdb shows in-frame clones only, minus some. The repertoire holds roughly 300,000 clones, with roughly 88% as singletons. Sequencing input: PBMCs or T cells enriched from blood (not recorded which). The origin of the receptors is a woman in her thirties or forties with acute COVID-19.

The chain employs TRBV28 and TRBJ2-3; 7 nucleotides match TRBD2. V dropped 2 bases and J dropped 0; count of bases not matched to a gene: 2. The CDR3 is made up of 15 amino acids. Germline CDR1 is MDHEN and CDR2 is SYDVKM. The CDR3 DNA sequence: TGTGCCAGCAGTTTAGGGACTACGAGCACAGATACGCAGTATTTT. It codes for CASSLGTTSTDTQYF. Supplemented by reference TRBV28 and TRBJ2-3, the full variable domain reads DVKVTQSSRYLVKRTGEKVFLECVQDMDHENMFWYRQDPGLGLRLIYFSYDVKMKEKGDIPEGYSVSREKKERFSLILESASTNQTSMYLCASSLGTTSTDTQYFGPGTRLTVL.

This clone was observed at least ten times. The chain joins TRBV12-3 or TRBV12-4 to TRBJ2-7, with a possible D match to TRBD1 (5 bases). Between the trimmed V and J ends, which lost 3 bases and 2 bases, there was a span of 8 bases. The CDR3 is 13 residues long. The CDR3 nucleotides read TGTGCCAGCAGTTTCGACAGAACCTACGAGCAGTACTTC. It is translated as CASSFDRTYEQYF.

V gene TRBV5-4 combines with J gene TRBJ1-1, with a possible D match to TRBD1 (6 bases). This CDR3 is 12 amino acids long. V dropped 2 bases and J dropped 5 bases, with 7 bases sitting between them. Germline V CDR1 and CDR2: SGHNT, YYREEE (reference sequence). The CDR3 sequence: CASSFTGTEAFF. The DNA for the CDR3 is TGTGCCAGCAGCTTCACAGGGACTGAAGCTTTCTTT.

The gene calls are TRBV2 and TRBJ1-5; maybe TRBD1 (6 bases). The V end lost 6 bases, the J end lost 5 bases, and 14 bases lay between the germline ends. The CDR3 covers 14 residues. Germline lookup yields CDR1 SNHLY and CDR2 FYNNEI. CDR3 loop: CASSGRGAYQPQHF. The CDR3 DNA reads TGTGCCAGCAGCGGGCGGGGGGCATATCAGCCCCAGCATTTT.

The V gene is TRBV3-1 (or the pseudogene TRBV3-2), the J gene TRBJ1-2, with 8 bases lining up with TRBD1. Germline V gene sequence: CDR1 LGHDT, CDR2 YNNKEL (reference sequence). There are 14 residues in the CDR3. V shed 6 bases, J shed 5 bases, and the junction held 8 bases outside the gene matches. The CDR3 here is CASRGQGRSYGYTF. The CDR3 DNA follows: TGTGCCAGCAGAGGACAGGGACGGTCATATGGCTACACCTTC.

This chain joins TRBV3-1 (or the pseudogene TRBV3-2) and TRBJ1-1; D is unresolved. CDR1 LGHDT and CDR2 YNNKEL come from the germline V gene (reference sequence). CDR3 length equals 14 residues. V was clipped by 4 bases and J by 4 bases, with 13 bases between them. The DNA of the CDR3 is TGTGCCAGCAGCCCCAGAGGACGGGGCACTGAAGCTTTCTTT. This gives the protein CASSPRGRGTEAFF.

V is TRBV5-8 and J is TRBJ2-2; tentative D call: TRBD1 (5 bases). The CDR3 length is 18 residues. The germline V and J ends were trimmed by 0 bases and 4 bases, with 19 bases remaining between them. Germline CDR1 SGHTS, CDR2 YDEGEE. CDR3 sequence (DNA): TGTGCCAGCAGCTTGGAAGGGAACCAGGGTGTACGCACCGGGGAGCTGTTTTTT. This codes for CASSLEGNQGVRTGELFF.

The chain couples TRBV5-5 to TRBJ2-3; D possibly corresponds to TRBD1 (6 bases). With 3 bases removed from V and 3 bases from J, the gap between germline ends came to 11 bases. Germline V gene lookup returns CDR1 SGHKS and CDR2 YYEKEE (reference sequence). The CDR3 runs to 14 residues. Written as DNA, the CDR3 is TGTGCCAGCAGCTCCGACAGGTATACAGATACGCAGTATTTT. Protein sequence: CASSSDRYTDTQYF.

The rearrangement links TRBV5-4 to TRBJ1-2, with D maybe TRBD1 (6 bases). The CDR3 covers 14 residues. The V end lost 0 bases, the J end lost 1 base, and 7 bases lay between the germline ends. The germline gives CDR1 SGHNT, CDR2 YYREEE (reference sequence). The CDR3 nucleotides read TGTGCCAGCAGCTTGGGGACAGATAACTATGGCTACACCTTC. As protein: CASSLGTDNYGYTF.

In DNA, the CDR3 is TGTGCCAGCAGTGAAAGCTCTAGCGGGAGGGATACGCAGTATTTT. This translates into CASSESSSGRDTQYF. The gene calls are TRBV6-1 and TRBJ2-3; 11 nucleotides line up with TRBD2. CDR1 is MNHNS, CDR2 SASEGT, per germline. Germline trimming cut 2 bases from V and 6 bases from J; bases unmatched to any gene: 4. The CDR3 sequence is 15 residues long.

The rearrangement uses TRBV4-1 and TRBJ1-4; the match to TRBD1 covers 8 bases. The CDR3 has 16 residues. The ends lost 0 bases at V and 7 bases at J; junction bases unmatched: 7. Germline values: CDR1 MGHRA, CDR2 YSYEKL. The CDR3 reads CASSQDPWTGSEKLFF. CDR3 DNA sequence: TGCGCCAGCAGCCAAGATCCCTGGACAGGGAGTGAAAAACTGTTTTTT.

The CDR3 region is CASSLWTGYEQYF. The CDR3 DNA follows: TGTGCCAGCAGCCTGTGGACGGGATACGAGCAGTACTTC. The chain has TRBV5-6 and TRBJ2-7, with D possibly TRBD2 on 5 matching bases. The CDR3 is 13 amino acids. Germline V gene lookup returns CDR1 SGHDT and CDR2 YYEEEE. Trimming left V 4 bases short and J 4 bases short, with 12 bases between.

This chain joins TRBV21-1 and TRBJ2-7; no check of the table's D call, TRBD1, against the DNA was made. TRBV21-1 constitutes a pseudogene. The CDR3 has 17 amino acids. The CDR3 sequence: CASSKKARQTPSDEQYF. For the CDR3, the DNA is TGTGCCAGCAGCAAAAAGGCGCGACAGACCCCATCGGACGAGCAGTACTTC.

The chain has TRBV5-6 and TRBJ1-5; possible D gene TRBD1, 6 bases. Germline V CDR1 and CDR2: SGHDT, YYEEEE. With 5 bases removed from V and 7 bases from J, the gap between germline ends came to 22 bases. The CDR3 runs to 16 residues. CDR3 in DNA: TGTGCCAGCAGTAGGAGGTCGTCAGGGGTCGAGCAGCCCCAGCATTTT. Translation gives CASSRRSSGVEQPQHF.

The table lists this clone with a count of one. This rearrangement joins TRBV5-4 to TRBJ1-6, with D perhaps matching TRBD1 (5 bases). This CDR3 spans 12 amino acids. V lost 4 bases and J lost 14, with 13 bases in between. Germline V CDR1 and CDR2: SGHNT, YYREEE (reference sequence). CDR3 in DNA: TGTGCCAGCAGCCAGGGAGGGAGCACCCTCCACTTT. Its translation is CASSQGGSTLHF.

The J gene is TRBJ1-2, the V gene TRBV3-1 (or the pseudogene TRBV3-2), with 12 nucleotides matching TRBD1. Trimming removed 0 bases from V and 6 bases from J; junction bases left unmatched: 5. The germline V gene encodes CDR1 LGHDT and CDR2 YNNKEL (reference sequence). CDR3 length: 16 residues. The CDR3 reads CASSQDGTGGANGYTF. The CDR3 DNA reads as TGTGCCAGCAGCCAAGATGGGACAGGGGGCGCCAATGGCTACACCTTC.

The CDR3 loop reads CASSQGGLLEFF. The CDR3 DNA reads as TGTGCCAGCAGCCAAGGAGGACTGCTCGAGTTCTTC. This chain uses TRBV3-1 (or the pseudogene TRBV3-2) with TRBJ2-1; tentative D call: TRBD2 (5 bases). Trimming removed 1 base from V and 14 bases from J, with 12 bases in between. The CDR3 totals 12 residues. CDR1 is LGHDT, CDR2 YNNKEL, per germline (reference sequence).

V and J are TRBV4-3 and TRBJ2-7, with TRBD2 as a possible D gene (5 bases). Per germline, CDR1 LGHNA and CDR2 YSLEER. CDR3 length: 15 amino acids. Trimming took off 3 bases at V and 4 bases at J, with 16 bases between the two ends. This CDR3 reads CASSQEADLGYEQYF. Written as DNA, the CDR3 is TGCGCCAGCAGCCAGGAAGCGGATTTGGGTTACGAGCAGTACTTC.

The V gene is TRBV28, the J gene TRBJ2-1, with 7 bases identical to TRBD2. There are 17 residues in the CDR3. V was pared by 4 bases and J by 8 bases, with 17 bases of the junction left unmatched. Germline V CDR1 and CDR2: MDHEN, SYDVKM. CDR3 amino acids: CASSSTTKAGSLYEQFF. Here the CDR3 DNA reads TGTGCCAGCAGTTCCACAACTAAAGCGGGAAGTCTGTATGAGCAGTTCTTC.

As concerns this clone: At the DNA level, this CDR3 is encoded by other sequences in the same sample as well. CDR3 sequence (DNA): TGTGCCAGCAGCTTAGACTTGAATTCACCCCTCCACTTT. The encoded protein is CASSLDLNSPLHF. The genes are TRBV7-6 and TRBJ1-6; D uncertain. Per the germline V gene, CDR1 is SGHVS and CDR2 is FNYEAQ. The CDR3 contains 13 residues. Trimming pared 1 base from V and 7 bases from J, leaving 5 bases between.

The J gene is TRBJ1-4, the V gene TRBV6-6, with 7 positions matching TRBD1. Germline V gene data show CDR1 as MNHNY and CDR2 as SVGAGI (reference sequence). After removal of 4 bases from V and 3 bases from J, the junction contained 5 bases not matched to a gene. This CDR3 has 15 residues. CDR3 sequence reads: CASSFPTGSNEKLFF. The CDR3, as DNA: TGTGCCAGCAGTTTCCCGACAGGGTCTAATGAAAAACTGTTTTTT.

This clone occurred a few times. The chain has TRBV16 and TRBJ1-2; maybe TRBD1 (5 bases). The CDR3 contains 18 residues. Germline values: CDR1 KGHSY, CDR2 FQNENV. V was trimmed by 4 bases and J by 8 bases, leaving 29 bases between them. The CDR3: CASSPKSGTATFGRGYTF. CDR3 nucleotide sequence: TGTGCCAGCAGCCCAAAGTCCGGGACGGCGACTTTCGGGAGGGGCTACACCTTC.

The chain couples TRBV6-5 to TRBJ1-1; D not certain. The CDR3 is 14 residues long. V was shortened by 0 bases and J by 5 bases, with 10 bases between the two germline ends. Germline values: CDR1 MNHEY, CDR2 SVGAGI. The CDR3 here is CASSYSNIWTEAFF. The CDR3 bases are TGTGCCAGCAGTTACTCGAACATCTGGACTGAAGCTTTCTTT.

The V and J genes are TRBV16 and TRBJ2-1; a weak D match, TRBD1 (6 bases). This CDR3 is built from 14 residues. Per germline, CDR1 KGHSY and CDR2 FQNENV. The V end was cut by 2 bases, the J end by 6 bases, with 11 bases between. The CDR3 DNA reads TGTGCCAGCAGCCAAGCACAGGGTCTCAATGAGCAGTTCTTC. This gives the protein CASSQAQGLNEQFF.

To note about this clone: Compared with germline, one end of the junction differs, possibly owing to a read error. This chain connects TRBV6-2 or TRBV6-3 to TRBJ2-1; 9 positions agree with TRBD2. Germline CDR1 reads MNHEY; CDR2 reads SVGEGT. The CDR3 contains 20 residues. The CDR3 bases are TGTGCCAGCAGCCCCGGGACAGTCAGCCCTAGCGGGAATCCTTACAGTGAGCAGTTCTTC. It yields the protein CASSPGTVSPSGNPYSEQFF.

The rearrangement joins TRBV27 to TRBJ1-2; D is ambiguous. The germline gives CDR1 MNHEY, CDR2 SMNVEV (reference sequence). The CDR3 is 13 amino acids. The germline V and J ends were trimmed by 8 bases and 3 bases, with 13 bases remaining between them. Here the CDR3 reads CASGELKDYGYTF. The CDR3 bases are TGTGCCAGCGGAGAACTTAAAGACTATGGCTACACCTTC.

For the CDR3, the DNA is TGTGCCAGCAGCGGAGCGGGAGAAGGGTTTAGAGGCAATGAGCAGTTCTTC. Translated, it gives CASSGAGEGFRGNEQFF. The rearrangement joins TRBV11-3 to TRBJ2-1; 8 bases are a match to TRBD2. The V gene end was trimmed by 5 bases and the J gene end by 6 bases; junction bases not matched to a gene: 15. Per germline, CDR1 SGHNT and CDR2 YENEEA. CDR3 length: 17 amino acids.

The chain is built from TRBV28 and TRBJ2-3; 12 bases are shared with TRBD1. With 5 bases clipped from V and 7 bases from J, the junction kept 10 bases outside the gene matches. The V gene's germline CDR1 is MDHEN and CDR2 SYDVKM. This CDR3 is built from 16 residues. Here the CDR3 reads CASSPLGTGGMNTQYF. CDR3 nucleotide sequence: TGTGCCAGCAGTCCGTTGGGGACAGGGGGCATGAATACGCAGTATTTT. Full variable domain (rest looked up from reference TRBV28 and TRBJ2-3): DVKVTQSSRYLVKRTGEKVFLECVQDMDHENMFWYRQDPGLGLRLIYFSYDVKMKEKGDIPEGYSVSREKKERFSLILESASTNQTSMYLCASSPLGTGGMNTQYFGPGTRLTVL.

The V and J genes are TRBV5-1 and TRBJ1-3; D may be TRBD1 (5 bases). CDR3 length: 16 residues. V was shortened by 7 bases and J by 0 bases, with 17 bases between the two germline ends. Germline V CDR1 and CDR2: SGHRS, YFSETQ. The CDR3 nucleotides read TGCGCCAGCTCCCGGGGGGGGAGTAGCTCTGGAAACACCATATATTTT. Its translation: CASSRGGSSSGNTIYF.

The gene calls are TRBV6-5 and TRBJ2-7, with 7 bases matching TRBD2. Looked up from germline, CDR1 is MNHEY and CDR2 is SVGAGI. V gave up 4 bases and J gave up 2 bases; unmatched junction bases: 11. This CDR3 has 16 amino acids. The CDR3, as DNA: TGTGCCAGCAGTTCGAGAACTAGCGATATCACCTACGAGCAGTACTTC. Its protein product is CASSSRTSDITYEQYF.